What follows describes a single T cell receptor beta chain. CDR3 size: 15 residues. The V and J ends lost 5 bases and 6 bases respectively, with 17 bases between them. Germline CDR1 and CDR2: MNHEY and SMNVEV (reference sequence). These data belong to a study of blood T cell repertoires in COVID-19. Study-level information: T cells, B-cell-depleted T cells, or PBMCs supplied cDNA or gDNA.

Only in-frame clones appear in the TCRdb table, and some are missing; sequencing was by immunoSEQ multiplex PCR. The repertoire holds over 140,000 clones, with 75% to 85% as singletons. The chain uses TRBV27 and TRBJ2-1; a weak D match, TRBD2 (7 bases). The receptor comes from a woman at least 80 years old with active or convalescent COVID-19. Sequences were obtained from peripheral blood. As DNA, the CDR3 is TGTGCCAGCAGTCCCAGGGGAGGGTTGAGCAATGAGCAGTTCTTC. It specifies CASSPRGGLSNEQFF.